This T cell receptor beta chain is drawn from a study of blood T cell repertoires in COVID-19. At the level of the study: Nucleic acid was either cDNA or gDNA, and it came from T cells, B-cell-depleted T cells, or PBMCs.

Original processing methods: Amplification from reference gene primers served as the basis for estimated nucleated cell counts. Sequencing used immunoSEQ multiplex PCR; TCRdb keeps in-frame clones, though not all of them. V, J and clone size are taken as reported in that table, and D and trimming were inferred from the DNA itself. Of around 250,000 clones in the sample, around 87% were seen once. With V trimmed by 3 bases and J by 3 bases, 5 bases remained unmatched. Looked up from germline, CDR1 is SNHLY and CDR2 is FYNNEI. This CDR3 has 15 amino acids. The V and J genes are TRBV2 and TRBJ2-7, with TRBD1 matching 10 bases. The receptor comes from a woman in her sixties or seventies with active or convalescent COVID-19. The sequencing input was peripheral blood. CDR3 coding DNA: TGTGCCAGCAGTGAGATCGGGACAGGGGTCTACGAGCAGTACTTC. It translates to CASSEIGTGVYEQYF.